The 9 T cell receptor beta chains reported below all come from one sample, sequenced in a study of OX40 agonist ivuxolimab in advanced cancers. The protocol was immunoSEQ multiplex PCR, while the TCRdb copy is restricted to in-frame clones and leaves out a portion. Of around 14,000 clones in the sample, 75% to 95% were seen once. The sample was CD4+ or CD8+ T cells sorted from blood, taken in a trial of the OX40 agonist ivuxolimab. The source of these receptors is an adult with an advanced solid tumor such as melanoma, head and neck, liver or kidney cancer.

The chain carries TRBV14 and TRBJ1-1; 9 bases align to TRBD1. The CDR3 runs 16 residues. Germline assignment: CDR1 SGHDN and CDR2 FVKESK. Unmatched junction bases numbered 10, after V lost 1 base and J lost 7 bases. The CDR3 here is CASSQAMDRGFGEAFF. DNA for the CDR3: TGTGCCAGCAGCCAAGCGATGGACAGGGGTTTCGGTGAAGCTTTCTTT.

This clone was found once. The J gene is TRBJ1-1, the V gene TRBV6-5, with D unresolved. Trimming left V 1 base short and J 4 bases short, with 10 bases between. From germline, CDR1 is MNHEY and CDR2 SVGAGI. This CDR3 region has 14 residues. In DNA, the CDR3 is TGTGCCAGCAGTTACTTTCGGGCAAGCACTGAAGCTTTCTTT. Its translation: CASSYFRASTEAFF.

The genes are TRBV5-6 and TRBJ2-7; 7 bases agree with TRBD2. The CDR3 runs to 15 residues. The J segment lost 5 bases and the V segment lost 1 base, leaving 9 bases of the junction unmatched. Germline V gene sequence: CDR1 SGHDT, CDR2 YYEEEE. For the CDR3, the DNA is TGTGCCAGCAGCTTGTGGGGGGAGGGCCAACACGAGCAGTACTTC. Amino acids: CASSLWGEGQHEQYF. Full variable domain (outside the CDR3, taken from reference TRBV5-6 and TRBJ2-7): DAGVTQSPTHLIKTRGQQVTLRCSPKSGHDTVSWYQQALGQGPQFIFQYYEEEERQRGNFPDRFSGHQFPNYSSELNVNALLLGDSALYLCASSLWGEGQHEQYFGPGTRLTVT.

This CDR3 is CASRRQGGDGYTF. CDR3 bases: TGTGCCAGCAGGAGACAGGGGGGTGATGGCTACACCTTC. V is TRBV5-6 and J is TRBJ1-2, with 9 positions matching TRBD1. Germline V gene data show CDR1 as SGHDT and CDR2 as YYEEEE. The CDR3 loop spans 13 amino acids. Unmatched junction bases numbered 5, after V lost 5 bases and J lost 6 bases.

The gene calls are TRBV27 and TRBJ2-3; TRBD2 matches at 10 bases. CDR1 is MNHEY, CDR2 SMNVEV, per germline (reference sequence). With V trimmed by 0 bases and J by 6 bases, 0 bases remained unmatched. CDR3 length equals 14 residues. CDR3 DNA: TGTGCCAGCAGTTTATCACTAGCGGGGGATACGCAGTATTTT. Protein: CASSLSLAGDTQYF.

The J gene is TRBJ2-5, the V gene TRBV11-2; TRBD2 matches at 10 bases. CDR1 SGHAT and CDR2 FQNNGV come from the germline V gene. J gave up 4 bases and V 0 bases, and 14 bases lay outside the gene matches. CDR3 length: 19 residues. CDR3 amino acids: CASSLDLRLAGASTETQYF. In DNA form, the CDR3 reads TGTGCCAGCAGCTTAGACCTTCGGCTAGCGGGAGCAAGCACAGAGACCCAGTACTTC.

The chain is built from TRBV27 and TRBJ2-3, with D perhaps TRBD2 (5 bases). The CDR3 is 17 amino acids. Germline V lookup: CDR1 MNHEY, CDR2 SMNVEV (reference sequence). Trimming stripped 0 bases from V and 5 bases from J, with 18 bases between. The CDR3: CASSLSSQTPGKDTQYF. The CDR3 DNA sequence: TGTGCCAGCAGTTTATCGTCACAAACCCCGGGAAAAGATACGCAGTATTTT.

The CDR3 coding sequence is TGTGCCAGCAGCGTAGTTGGCAGGCCCAGCACCGGCAATGAGCAGTTCTTC. Translated, it gives CASSVVGRPSTGNEQFF. The genes are TRBV9 and TRBJ2-1; D is ambiguous. V was trimmed by 0 bases and J by 6 bases, leaving 19 bases between them. This CDR3 spans 17 amino acids. Looked up from germline, CDR1 is SGDLS and CDR2 is YYNGEE.

The genes are TRBV11-2 and TRBJ2-1; D is unclear. V was shortened by 8 bases and J by 6 bases, with 17 bases between the two germline ends. CDR1 and CDR2 (germline): SGHAT, FQNNGV. The CDR3 totals 14 residues. CDR3 in DNA: TGTGCCAGCGCTCCCTCTTTGTGGGGCAATGAGCAGTTCTTC. Its translation is CASAPSLWGNEQFF.